The present TCR beta chain was sequenced within a study of cytomegalovirus exposure and HLA in healthy donors. Whole-study findings and limits: A classifier reportedly called cytomegalovirus status with high sensitivity and specificity. Usually a TCR sequence was rare, but some public TCRs were found in many donors. The finding came from a later analysis; first-cohort TCR clusters tended to co-occur in the 110 or so validation repertoires. It was 160 or so TCR beta chains that were listed as cytomegalovirus-associated.

As to this clone: Its specificity is not known.

Profiled with immunoSEQ multiplex PCR; TCRdb holds only in-frame clones, not every one. The sample carries 150,000 to 200,000 clones, roughly 80% recorded once. This CDR3 comprises 14 residues. V lost 2 bases, J lost 8 bases, and 12 bases lay in between. The V gene's germline CDR1 is ENHRY and CDR2 SYGVKD. This chain connects TRBV10-3 to TRBJ1-4; possible D gene TRBD1, 6 bases. The receptor was isolated from a young woman in good health and CMV-seropositive. Sequencing used PBMCs. This CDR3 is CAISEAGGEEKLFF. The CDR3 coding sequence is TGTGCCATCAGTGAGGCGGGGGGCGAGGAAAAACTGTTTTTT.